Following are 21 T cell receptor beta chains from one sample sequenced in a study of CD8 T cells in Susac syndrome. Reverse transcription used 0.5 to 1 ug RNA and random hexamers. TCRdb re-called the immunoSEQ multiplex PCR reads through MiXCR, storing one row per CDR3 protein. Found here are approximately 49,000 distinct CDR3 sequences, 95% of them singletons; the top ten hold less than 0.8%. The sequenced material came from CD8+ T cells from PBMCs. The receptor set was obtained from a human donor with Susac syndrome.

The V gene is TRBV13, the J gene TRBJ2-5; 12 bases match TRBD2. CDR1 PRHDT and CDR2 FYEKMQ come from the germline V gene (reference sequence). This CDR3 is 16 amino acids long. The ends lost 3 bases at V and 4 bases at J; junction bases unmatched: 6. The DNA for the CDR3 is TGTGCCAGCAGCTTCGGACTAGCGGGGAAGGGAGAGACCCAGTACTTC. Translated: CASSFGLAGKGETQYF.

The gene calls are TRBV13 and TRBJ2-1, with TRBD1 matching 11 bases. The ends lost 5 bases at V and 13 bases at J; junction bases unmatched: 7. The CDR3 covers 13 residues. Germline loops: CDR1 PRHDT, CDR2 FYEKMQ (reference sequence). Here the CDR3 reads CASSPDRGPQQFF. The CDR3 DNA is TGTGCCAGCAGCCCGGACAGGGGGCCACAACAGTTCTTC.

The chain employs TRBV7-9 and TRBJ2-7; maybe TRBD2 (5 bases). Trimming cost V 4 bases and J 2 bases, with 9 bases left between them. The CDR3 length is 13 residues. Germline CDR1 SEHNR, CDR2 FQNEAQ (reference sequence). In DNA, the CDR3 is TGTGCCAGCAGCTCCCAGCGGACCTACGAGCAGTACTTC. Its protein is CASSSQRTYEQYF. Combining the CDR3 with reference TRBV7-9 and TRBJ2-7 gives the whole variable domain DTGVSQNPRHKITKRGQNVTFRCDPISEHNRLYWYRQTLGQGPEFLTYFQNEAQLEKSRLLSDRFSAERPKGSFSTLEIQRTEQGDSAMYLCASSSQRTYEQYFGPGTRLTVT.

The V gene is TRBV15, the J gene TRBJ1-6; D not resolved. CDR1 LNHNV and CDR2 YYDKDF come from the germline V gene (reference sequence). V dropped 5 bases and J dropped 10 bases, with 12 bases sitting between them. This CDR3 is built from 13 residues. CDR3 sequence (DNA): TGTGCCACCAGCGGTGCAGGCCAATCACCCCTCCACTTT. It is translated as CATSGAGQSPLHF.

The chain has TRBV28 and TRBJ2-3, with D uncertain. This CDR3 spans 11 amino acids. Germline V lookup: CDR1 MDHEN, CDR2 SYDVKM. V was clipped by 5 bases and J by 5 bases, with 5 bases between them. The CDR3 region is CASSMGDTQYF. The CDR3 DNA reads as TGTGCCAGCAGTATGGGAGATACGCAGTATTTT. Drawing the rest from reference TRBV28 and TRBJ2-3, the complete variable domain is DVKVTQSSRYLVKRTGEKVFLECVQDMDHENMFWYRQDPGLGLRLIYFSYDVKMKEKGDIPEGYSVSREKKERFSLILESASTNQTSMYLCASSMGDTQYFGPGTRLTVL.

This chain links TRBV6-6 with TRBJ1-1, with 7 bases aligning to TRBD1. The CDR3 consists of 14 residues. Germline V lookup: CDR1 MNHNY, CDR2 SVGAGI (reference sequence). V gave up 6 bases and J gave up 0 bases; unmatched junction bases: 4. The CDR3 loop reads CASSKGGLNTEAFF. CDR3 DNA: TGTGCCAGCAGCAAAGGGGGCTTGAACACTGAAGCTTTCTTT.

The rearrangement links TRBV23-1 to TRBJ2-5; 9 bases align to TRBD1. TRBV23-1 is labeled an ORF, and its function is uncertain. Trimming removed 3 bases from V and 3 bases from J; junction bases left unmatched: 5. This CDR3 spans 15 amino acids. CDR3 sequence: CASSQLQGAKETQYF. The CDR3 nucleotides read TGCGCCAGCAGTCAGTTACAGGGGGCCAAAGAGACCCAGTACTTC.

The V and J genes are TRBV6-5 and TRBJ2-5; D is undetermined. The CDR3 covers 11 residues. V gave up 6 bases and J gave up 4 bases, with 6 bases separating them. Germline V CDR1 and CDR2: MNHEY, SVGAGI. The CDR3 sequence: CASRSIETQYF. The CDR3 nucleotides are TGTGCCAGCAGGTCCATAGAGACCCAGTACTTC.

The chain links TRBV11-2 to TRBJ1-1; TRBD1 matches 7 bases. The CDR3 consists of 15 residues. With V trimmed by 0 bases and J by 1 base, 2 bases remained unmatched. The V gene's germline CDR1 is SGHAT and CDR2 FQNNGV. The CDR3 coding sequence is TGTGCCAGCAGCTTAGACTGGACAGGGAACACTGAAGCTTTCTTT. Translation gives CASSLDWTGNTEAFF.

This chain uses TRBV29-1 with TRBJ1-2; possible D gene TRBD1, 5 bases. Germline CDR1 SQVTM, CDR2 ANQGSEA. The germline V and J ends were trimmed by 7 bases and 4 bases, with 16 bases remaining between them. This CDR3 spans 13 amino acids. CDR3 amino acids: CSAWEGLGYGYTF. CDR3 in DNA: TGCAGCGCGTGGGAGGGGTTAGGCTATGGCTACACCTTC.

The rearrangement joins TRBV21-1 to TRBJ1-2; the D segment call TRBD1 is taken from the table without a DNA check. TRBV21-1 is assigned pseudogene status. This CDR3 region has 16 residues. The CDR3 region is CASSKGGQVRDYGYTF. The CDR3 DNA is TGTGCCAGCAGCAAAGGCGGACAGGTGCGGGACTATGGCTACACCTTC.

The chain carries TRBV9 and TRBJ1-1; D gene uncertain. The V and J ends lost 4 bases and 4 bases respectively, with 11 bases between them. This CDR3 has 13 amino acids. The germline CDR1 and CDR2 sequences are SGDLS and YYNGEE. CDR3 amino acids: CASSPRLSTEAFF. As DNA, the CDR3 is TGTGCCAGCAGCCCAAGGCTTTCCACTGAAGCTTTCTTT.

The chain carries TRBV5-4 and TRBJ1-2, with a possible D match to TRBD1 (6 bases). Germline-derived CDR1 and CDR2 are SGHNT and YYREEE (reference sequence). Between the trimmed V and J ends, which lost 6 bases and 8 bases, there was a span of 20 bases. The CDR3 is 14 amino acids. The CDR3 nucleotides are TGTGCCAGCACCACGGTGGGGGCCGCCGGAGGCTACACCTTC. Its protein product is CASTTVGAAGGYTF.

The J gene is TRBJ2-2, the V gene TRBV13; 7 bases match TRBD2. J was trimmed by 5 bases and V by 4 bases; bases with no gene match: 7. This CDR3 is built from 15 residues. The germline gives CDR1 PRHDT, CDR2 FYEKMQ (reference sequence). The CDR3 protein is CASSSRGAGTGELFF. The CDR3 DNA reads TGTGCCAGCAGCTCCCGAGGAGCGGGGACCGGGGAGCTGTTTTTT. The full variable domain, completed using reference TRBV13 and TRBJ2-2, is AAGVIQSPRHLIKEKRETATLKCYPIPRHDTVYWYQQGPGQDPQFLISFYEKMQSDKGSIPDRFSAQQFSDYHSELNMSSLELGDSALYFCASSSRGAGTGELFFGEGSRLTVL.

The chain uses TRBV27 and TRBJ1-2; D uncertain. Germline V gene lookup returns CDR1 MNHEY and CDR2 SMNVEV (reference sequence). This CDR3 has 14 residues. Trimming took 3 bases from V and 4 from J, leaving 12 bases between them. CDR3 in DNA: TGTGCCAGCAGTTTCTCCTCGATGGGCTATGGCTACACCTTC. Its translation is CASSFSSMGYGYTF.

The V call is TRBV5-4, the J call TRBJ2-7; D is undetermined. Trimming cost V 2 bases and J 5 bases, with 14 bases left between them. Germline V gene lookup returns CDR1 SGHNT and CDR2 YYREEE (reference sequence). This CDR3 contains 14 residues. CDR3 loop: CASSFPPPANEQYF. DNA of the CDR3: TGTGCCAGCAGCTTCCCGCCGCCAGCCAACGAGCAGTACTTC.

The chain combines TRBV6-1 with TRBJ1-1; no firm D call. CDR1 is MNHNS and CDR2 is SASEGT in the germline V gene. V was clipped by 8 bases and J by 6 bases, with 10 bases between them. The CDR3 loop spans 11 amino acids. The DNA for the CDR3 is TGTGCCAGCCGGGAGGTTCCTGAAGCTTTCTTT. The encoded protein is CASREVPEAFF.

This clonotype was detected once. The V call is TRBV4-2, the J call TRBJ1-2; the D is unclear. The V gene lost 2 bases and the J gene lost 6 bases, with 7 bases spanning the gap. Germline CDR1 reads LGHNA; CDR2 reads YNFKEQ. The CDR3 runs to 12 residues. The CDR3 spells CASSQRRDGYTF. The CDR3 nucleotides read TGTGCCAGCAGCCAAAGGAGGGATGGCTACACCTTC.

V is TRBV7-9 and J is TRBJ1-1; D perhaps matches TRBD1 (5 bases). CDR3 length equals 16 residues. Germline CDR1 reads SEHNR; CDR2 reads FQNEAQ (reference sequence). V was shortened by 2 bases and J by 3 bases, with 16 bases between the two germline ends. The CDR3 loop reads CASSLRQGLSDTEAFF. DNA for the CDR3: TGTGCCAGCAGCTTACGGCAGGGCCTCTCGGACACTGAAGCTTTCTTT. Drawing the rest from reference TRBV7-9 and TRBJ1-1, the complete variable domain is DTGVSQNPRHKITKRGQNVTFRCDPISEHNRLYWYRQTLGQGPEFLTYFQNEAQLEKSRLLSDRFSAERPKGSFSTLEIQRTEQGDSAMYLCASSLRQGLSDTEAFFGQGTRLTVV.

The chain employs TRBV15 and TRBJ1-2; 8 positions agree with TRBD1. Germline trimming cut 3 bases from V and 2 bases from J; bases unmatched to any gene: 5. The CDR3 contains 15 residues. Germline V gene sequence: CDR1 LNHNV, CDR2 YYDKDF (reference sequence). The CDR3 reads CATSSAGQGNYGYTF. The CDR3 nucleotides read TGTGCCACCAGCAGCGCCGGACAGGGAAACTATGGCTACACCTTC.

V is TRBV27 and J is TRBJ2-5, with 8 bases fitting TRBD1. This CDR3 spans 13 amino acids. Germline assignment: CDR1 MNHEY and CDR2 SMNVEV (reference sequence). V shed 4 bases, J shed 6 bases, and the junction held 4 bases outside the gene matches. The CDR3, as DNA: TGTGCCAGCAGTTCAGGACAGGGAAAGACCCAGTACTTC. Its translation is CASSSGQGKTQYF.